This is a list of T cell receptor beta chains from one sample in a study of post-analysis software for immune sequencing data. TCRdb called the PCR reads again in MiXCR, with one record for every CDR3 protein. The sample gives 500,000 to 600,000 distinct CDR3 sequences, around 47% of which show up once; over 1.5% is in the top ten. Sequencing was carried out using blood. The receptors were gathered from a girl aged 5-17 years with multiple sclerosis. Both conserved end residues are part of each CDR3.

>TRBJ2-1|TRBV4-2
CASSQGARSNEQFF
>TRBJ1-1|TRBV29-1
CSVVRQNTEAFF
>TRBJ2-1|TRBV6-5
CASSYSRSGRSYNEQFF
>TRBJ1-1|TRBV20-1
CSAPNMDRATEAFF
>TRBJ2-5|TRBV12-3/TRBV12-4
CASSLTGAPETQYF
>TRBJ1-2|TRBV29-1
CSVEEGADRERYPYGYTF
>TRBJ2-1|TRBV12-3/TRBV12-4
CASSFGASGGKEEQFF
>TRBJ2-1|TRBV4-1
CASSRQTESYNEQFF
>TRBJ1-2|TRBV4-1
CASSQGVTRGYTF
>TRBJ1-1|TRBV6-5
CASQPGRNTEAFF
>TRBJ2-7|TRBV6-6
CASSPLPGTGGYEQYF
>TRBJ1-2|TRBV12-3/TRBV12-4
CASRGDRYYGYTF
>TRBJ1-4|TRBV7-6
CASTLGGALGEKLFF
>TRBJ2-6|TRBV12-3/TRBV12-4
CASSSNPGVPGANVLTF
>TRBJ2-3|TRBV7-2
CASSLIPSGSGADTQYF
>TRBJ2-3|TRBV27
CASSLFGFTSGGRDSQYF
>TRBJ2-3|TRBV15
CATSADRGTDTQYF
>TRBJ2-5|TRBV20-1
CSASGGTGFAAQETQYF
>TRBJ2-5|TRBV4-1
CASSPGSGYQETQYF
>TRBJ2-1|TRBV6-1
CASRVLGSNEQFF
>TRBJ2-5|TRBV12-3/TRBV12-4
CASSHSTAQETQYF
>TRBJ1-2|TRBV20-1
CSARVSRDNYGYTF
>TRBJ2-1|TRBV20-1
CSARPLAGGNEQFF
>TRBJ1-2|TRBV5-6
CASSLIGSYTF
>TRBJ1-6|TRBV5-1
CASSPKNDSPLHF
>TRBJ2-1|TRBV30
CAWYSGETYNEQFF
>TRBJ2-7|TRBV4-2
CASSQDGQGILPTYEQYF
>TRBJ2-1|TRBV6-4
CASSDYYLGNEQFF
>TRBJ2-1|TRBV4-1
CASSIFRDRLFF